A selection of T cell receptor beta chains follows, all from one sample in a study of a mutant IDH1 vaccine in newly diagnosed glioma. TCRdb keeps only in-frame clones here, not all; method: immunoSEQ multiplex PCR. The table has about 44,000 clones, approximately 89% seen once; the top ten hold 3% to 4.5%. Antigens for these TCRs are unknown. The sample was PBMCs, taken from a glioma patient whose treatment included an IDH1 peptide vaccine. The receptors were gathered from a man aged 45-65 years with glioma. CDR3s include the opening cysteine and the closing phenylalanine or tryptophan. The order of the fields is J gene, D gene, V gene, clone size, CDR3 protein, CDR3 DNA. A D gene is named only where the DNA matches it firmly. Some rows mark clone size as missing; the rest say once, few, many or name a class of expanded clone.

TRBJ2-1 | NA | TRBV6-1 | NA | CASSERTDQDNEQFF | TGTGCCAGCAGTGAAAGGACAGACCAAGACAATGAGCAGTTCTTC
TRBJ2-2 | NA | TRBV5-6 | NA | CASSLLGDGELFF | TGTGCCAGCAGCTTGTTAGGGGACGGGGAGCTGTTTTTT
TRBJ2-1 | NA | TRBV11-3 | NA | CASSYTDNEQFF | TGTGCCAGCAGCTATACCGACAATGAGCAGTTCTTC
TRBJ2-3 | NA | TRBV29-1 | NA | CSSSTDTQYF | TGCAGCTCTTCCACAGATACGCAGTATTTT
TRBJ2-1 | TRBD1 | TRBV9 | NA | CASSGGQGGKSSYNEQFF | TGTGCCAGCAGCGGGGGACAGGGGGGTAAAAGCTCCTACAATGAGCAGTTCTTC
TRBJ1-5 | NA | TRBV15 | NA | CATSRTTQIGRSNQPQHF | TGTGCCACCAGCAGGACCACCCAGATAGGGCGTTCAAATCAGCCCCAGCATTTT
TRBJ1-1 | NA | TRBV6-5 | NA | CASSYSFWGENTEAFF | TGTGCCAGCAGTTACTCGTTTTGGGGCGAGAACACTGAAGCTTTCTTT
TRBJ1-4 | NA | TRBV21-1 | NA | CASSKPRTGGNEKLFF | TGTGCCAGCAGCAAACCCCGGACAGGAGGTAATGAAAAACTGTTTTTT
TRBJ1-1 | NA | TRBV19 | NA | CASSPAGAFTEAFF | TGTGCCAGTAGCCCCGCAGGTGCCTTTACTGAAGCTTTCTTT
TRBJ2-3 | NA | TRBV18 | NA | CASSPSTDTQYF | TGTGCCAGCTCACCCTCCACAGATACGCAGTATTTT
TRBJ2-5 | NA | TRBV6-6 | NA | CASSYSTDTSRAQYF | TGTGCCAGCAGTTACTCGACAGATACCTCCAGGGCCCAGTACTTC
TRBJ2-7 | NA | TRBV6-5 | NA | CASSYSNSGDEQYF | TGTGCCAGCAGTTACTCGAATTCTGGGGACGAGCAGTACTTC
TRBJ2-7 | NA | TRBV28 | NA | CATLRYEQYF | TGTGCCACCCTACGTTACGAGCAGTACTTC
TRBJ1-6 | NA | TRBV14 | NA | CASSQDFGGPLHF | TGTGCCAGCAGCCAAGATTTTGGGGGGCCCCTCCACTTT
TRBJ1-2 | NA | TRBV19 | NA | CASAPSGSNYGYTF | TGTGCCAGTGCGCCCAGCGGCAGCAACTATGGCTACACCTTC
TRBJ2-3 | NA | TRBV15 | NA | CATSRDWGTDTQYF | TGTGCCACCAGCAGAGATTGGGGGACAGATACGCAGTATTTT
TRBJ2-1 | NA | TRBV7-7 | NA | CASSSGSYNEQFF | TGTGCTAGCAGCTCAGGTTCCTACAATGAGCAGTTCTTC
TRBJ1-1 | TRBD1 | TRBV18 | NA | CASSRTGGNEAFF | TGTGCCAGCTCGCGGACAGGGGGTAACGAAGCTTTCTTT
TRBJ2-2 | NA | TRBV14 | NA | CASSQQATGELFF | TGTGCCAGCAGCCAACAGGCAACCGGGGAGCTGTTTTTT
TRBJ1-6 | TRBD1 | TRBV4-1 | NA | CASSPGTGRASPLHF | TGCGCCAGCAGCCCCGGGACAGGGAGAGCCTCACCCCTCCACTTT
TRBJ1-5 | NA | TRBV6-6 | NA | CASSYSIFSGPQPQHF | TGTGCCAGCAGTTACTCGATTTTTTCCGGGCCTCAGCCCCAGCATTTT
TRBJ2-7 | NA | TRBV2 | NA | CASSRRGSEQYF | TGTGCCAGCAGCCGGAGGGGGAGCGAGCAGTACTTC
TRBJ1-5 | TRBD1 | TRBV19 | few | CASNQGGTGGRPQHF | TGTGCCAGTAACCAGGGAGGGACAGGGGGGAGGCCCCAGCATTTT
TRBJ2-2 | NA | TRBV4-3 | NA | CASSQDRLGHVTGSTGELFF | TGCGCCAGCAGCCAAGATAGGTTGGGGCACGTGACTGGATCCACCGGGGAGCTGTTTTTT
TRBJ2-1 | NA | TRBV7-2 | NA | CASSPRGLIDNEQFF | TGTGCCAGCAGCCCCAGGGGACTAATCGACAATGAGCAGTTCTTC
TRBJ2-7 | TRBD1 | TRBV5-1 | NA | CASRTGGSYEQYF | TGCGCCAGCCGGACAGGGGGCTCCTACGAGCAGTACTTC
TRBJ2-3 | TRBD1 | TRBV4-1 | NA | CASSPPGQGRDTQYF | TGCGCCAGCAGCCCCCCGGGACAGGGTCGTGATACGCAGTATTTT
TRBJ2-3 | TRBD2 | TRBV5-1 | NA | CASSKNLAGSTDTQYF | TGCGCCAGCAGCAAGAACCTAGCGGGGAGCACAGATACGCAGTATTTT
TRBJ2-6 | NA | TRBV7-2 | NA | CASSLIGGYSGANVLTF | TGTGCCAGCAGCTTAATCGGGGGATACTCTGGGGCCAACGTCCTGACTTTC
TRBJ2-3 | TRBD1 | TRBV5-4 | once | CASTPDRVTDTQYF | TGTGCCAGCACCCCGGACAGGGTCACAGATACGCAGTATTTT
TRBJ2-2 | TRBD1 | TRBV6-6 | NA | CASRGQGNTGELFF | TGTGCCAGCAGGGGACAGGGTAACACCGGGGAGCTGTTTTTT
TRBJ1-1 | TRBD1 | TRBV29-1 | NA | CSLTRTGVNTEAFF | TGCAGCCTGACTCGGACAGGGGTGAACACTGAAGCTTTCTTT
TRBJ1-5 | TRBD1 | TRBV28 | few | CASVGTGNQPQHF | TGTGCCAGCGTAGGGACAGGCAATCAGCCCCAGCATTTT
TRBJ2-2 | NA | TRBV19 | NA | CASSIARWGATAGELFF | TGTGCCAGTAGTATAGCCCGGTGGGGGGCAACGGCCGGGGAGCTGTTTTTT
TRBJ1-6 | NA | TRBV6-5 | NA | CASSYSRPRDNSPLHF | TGTGCCAGCAGTTACTCGAGGCCAAGGGATAATTCACCCCTCCACTTT
TRBJ1-3 | NA | TRBV9 | NA | CASSSGDNGNTIYF | TGTGCCAGCAGTTCCGGGGACAACGGAAACACCATATATTTT
TRBJ1-1 | NA | TRBV5-1 | NA | CASSLGDSGSNTEAFF | TGCGCCAGCAGCTTGGGTGACTCCGGATCTAACACTGAAGCTTTCTTT
TRBJ2-2 | TRBD2 | TRBV6-1 | NA | CASSVLAGGPGELFF | TGTGCCAGCAGTGTTCTAGCGGGGGGGCCCGGGGAGCTGTTTTTT
TRBJ2-2 | TRBD1 | TRBV4-3 | NA | CASSQDRDRVFDTGELFF | TGCGCCAGCAGCCAGGACCGGGACAGGGTTTTCGACACCGGGGAGCTGTTTTTT
TRBJ2-3 | NA | TRBV19 | NA | CASSMIGGGTDTQYF | TGTGCCAGTAGTATGATTGGCGGGGGCACAGATACGCAGTATTTT
TRBJ1-2 | NA | TRBV6-5 | NA | CASSNYRSGYGYTF | TGTGCCAGCAGCAACTACAGGAGTGGCTATGGCTACACCTTC
TRBJ2-7 | NA | TRBV7-2 | NA | CASTRGGTQTLYEQYF | TGTGCCAGCACCCGAGGGGGGACTCAAACCCTGTACGAGCAGTACTTC
TRBJ1-5 | NA | TRBV15 | few | CATSAQGDGMGQPQHF | TGTGCCACCAGCGCCCAGGGAGATGGTATGGGTCAGCCCCAGCATTTT
TRBJ2-7 | TRBD1 | TRBV28 | NA | CASSLLWDRETNEQYF | TGTGCCAGCAGTTTATTGTGGGACAGGGAAACCAACGAGCAGTACTTC
TRBJ2-5 | TRBD1 | TRBV7-2 | NA | CASSSGQGVKETQYF | TGTGCCAGCAGCTCGGGACAGGGGGTAAAGGAGACCCAGTACTTC
TRBJ1-1 | NA | TRBV13 | NA | CASSLAGDGTEAFF | TGTGCCAGCAGCTTAGCTGGGGACGGCACTGAAGCTTTCTTT
TRBJ2-1 | NA | TRBV7-2 | NA | CASTWELNEQFF | TGTGCCAGCACCTGGGAACTGAATGAGCAGTTCTTC
TRBJ1-1 | NA | TRBV18 | few | CASSPGGVNTEAFF | TGTGCCAGCTCACCAGGGGGAGTGAACACTGAAGCTTTCTTT
TRBJ1-1 | NA | TRBV10-2 | few | CASGRGGGREAFF | TGCGCCAGCGGAAGGGGTGGGGGGCGCGAAGCTTTCTTT
TRBJ1-1 | TRBD1 | TRBV2 | NA | CASSGGRGHEAFF | TGTGCCAGCAGTGGGGGCAGGGGGCACGAAGCTTTCTTT
TRBJ2-1 | NA | TRBV9 | NA | CASSVLIVPGFLGYNEQFF | TGTGCCAGCAGCGTATTAATAGTCCCCGGATTTCTGGGATACAATGAGCAGTTCTTC
TRBJ1-5 | NA | TRBV4-3 | NA | CASSQGRGLLNQPQHF | TGCGCCAGCAGCCAGGGTCGTGGGCTCCTCAATCAGCCCCAGCATTTT
TRBJ2-3 | TRBD2 | TRBV27 | NA | CASSLSGGISTDTQYF | TGTGCCAGCAGTTTATCCGGGGGGATAAGCACAGATACGCAGTATTTT